Detailed here is one T cell receptor beta chain. Its antigen is not identified. This CDR3 comprises 17 residues. Germline values: CDR1 SGDLS, CDR2 YYNGEE. With 0 bases clipped from V and 10 bases from J, the junction kept 10 bases outside the gene matches. Vbeta (60) and Jbeta (13) primers were used in the PCR. The data were produced by immunoSEQ multiplex PCR, yet TCRdb's version contains in-frame clones alone and is incomplete. In the table there are about 170,000 clones, just over 70% of which are singletons. These data come from a study of cytomegalovirus exposure and HLA in healthy donors. Overall study findings and caveats: Some public TCRs appeared in many individuals, while most sequences were rare.

This chain connects TRBV9 to TRBJ1-6, with 10 positions matching TRBD1. The material sequenced was PBMCs. This clonotype originated in a human donor in good health. The CDR3 DNA follows: TGTGCCAGCAGCGTAGGATCGACAGGGGGCGCGCGGTCACCCCTCCACTTT. It specifies CASSVGSTGGARSPLHF.